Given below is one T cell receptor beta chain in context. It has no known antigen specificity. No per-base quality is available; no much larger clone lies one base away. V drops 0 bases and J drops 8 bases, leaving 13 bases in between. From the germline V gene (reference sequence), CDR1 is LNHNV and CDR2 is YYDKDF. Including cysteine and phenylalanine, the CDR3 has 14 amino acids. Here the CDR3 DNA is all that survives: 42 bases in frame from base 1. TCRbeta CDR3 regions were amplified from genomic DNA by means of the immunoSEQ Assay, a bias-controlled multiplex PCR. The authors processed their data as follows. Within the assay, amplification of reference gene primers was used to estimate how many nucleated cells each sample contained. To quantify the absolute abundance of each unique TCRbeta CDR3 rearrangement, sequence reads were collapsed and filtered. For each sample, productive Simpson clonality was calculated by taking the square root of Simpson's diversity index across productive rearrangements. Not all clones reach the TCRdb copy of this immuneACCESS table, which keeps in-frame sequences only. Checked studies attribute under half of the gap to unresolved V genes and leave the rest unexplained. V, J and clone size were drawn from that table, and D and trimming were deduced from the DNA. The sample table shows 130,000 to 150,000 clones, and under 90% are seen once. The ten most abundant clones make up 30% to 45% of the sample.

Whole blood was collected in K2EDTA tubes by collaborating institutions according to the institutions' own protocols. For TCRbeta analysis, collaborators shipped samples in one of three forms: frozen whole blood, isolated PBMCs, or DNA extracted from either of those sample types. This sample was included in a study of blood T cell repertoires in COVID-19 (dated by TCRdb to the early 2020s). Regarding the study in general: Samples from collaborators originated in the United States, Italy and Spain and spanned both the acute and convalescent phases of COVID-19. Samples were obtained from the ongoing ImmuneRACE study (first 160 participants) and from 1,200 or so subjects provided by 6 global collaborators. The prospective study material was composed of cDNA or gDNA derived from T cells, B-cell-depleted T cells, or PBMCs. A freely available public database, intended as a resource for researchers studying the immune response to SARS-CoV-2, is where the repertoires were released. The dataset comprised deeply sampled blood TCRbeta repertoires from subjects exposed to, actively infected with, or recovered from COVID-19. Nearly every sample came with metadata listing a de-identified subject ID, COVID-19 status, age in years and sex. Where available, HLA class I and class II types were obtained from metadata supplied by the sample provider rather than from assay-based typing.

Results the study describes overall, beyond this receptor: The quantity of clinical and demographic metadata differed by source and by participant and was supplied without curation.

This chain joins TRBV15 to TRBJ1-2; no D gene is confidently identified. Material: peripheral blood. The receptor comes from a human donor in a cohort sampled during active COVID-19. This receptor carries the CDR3 CATSRDLIQWGYTF. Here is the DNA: TGTGCCACCAGCAGAGATCTGATACAGTGGGGCTACACCTTC.